This T cell receptor beta chain was identified in a study of shared clonotypes between healthy human individuals. Regarding the study as a whole: A limitation of the genetic and exposure-history diversity represented arose from few donors.

The study separated CD4+ cells into CD45RA+ naive and CD45RA-negative memory subsets. Roughly 200 ng DNA, tens of thousands of T cell genomes, went into each sorted-subset replicate PCR. Per the study methods: Filtering differed, since immunoSEQ gave only junction sequences and no quality scores. The method was immunoSEQ multiplex PCR; TCRdb's version includes in-frame clones alone and lacks a portion of them. D and trimming were read from the DNA, whereas the V and J calls and clone size are those reported in that table. Found here are 2,500,000 or so clones, approximately 93% of them singletons; the top ten hold approximately 0.35%. A remark on this clone: Its specificity is unknown.

Sequenced: naive CD4+ T cells from PBMCs. Documented subset: CD45RA+ positively selected. This clonotype was sampled from a man younger than 35 in good health. Some clones in this sample may be carry-over from other donors' samples.

CDR3 sequence reads: CASSPGQGIDVNYGYTF. CDR3 sequence (DNA): TGCGCCAGCAGCCCCGGACAGGGGATAGACGTTAACTATGGCTACACCTTC. This chain links TRBV5-1 with TRBJ1-2, with 9 bases matching TRBD1. The CDR3 covers 17 residues. V was pared by 4 bases and J by 1 base, with 11 bases of the junction left unmatched. Looked up from germline, CDR1 is SGHRS and CDR2 is YFSETQ.